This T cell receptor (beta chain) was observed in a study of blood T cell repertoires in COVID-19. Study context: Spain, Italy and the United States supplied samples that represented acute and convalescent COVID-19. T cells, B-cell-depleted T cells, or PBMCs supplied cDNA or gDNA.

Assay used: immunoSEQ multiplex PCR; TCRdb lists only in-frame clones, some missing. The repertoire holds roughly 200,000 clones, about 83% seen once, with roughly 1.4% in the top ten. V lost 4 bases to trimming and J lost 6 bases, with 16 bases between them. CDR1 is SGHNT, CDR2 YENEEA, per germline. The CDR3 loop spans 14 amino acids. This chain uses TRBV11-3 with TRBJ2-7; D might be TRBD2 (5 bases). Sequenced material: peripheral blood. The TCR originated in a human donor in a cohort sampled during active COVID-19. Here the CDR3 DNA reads TGTGCCAGCAGCTCAGGCCAGCCACGGGGCGAGCAGTACTTC. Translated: CASSSGQPRGEQYF.